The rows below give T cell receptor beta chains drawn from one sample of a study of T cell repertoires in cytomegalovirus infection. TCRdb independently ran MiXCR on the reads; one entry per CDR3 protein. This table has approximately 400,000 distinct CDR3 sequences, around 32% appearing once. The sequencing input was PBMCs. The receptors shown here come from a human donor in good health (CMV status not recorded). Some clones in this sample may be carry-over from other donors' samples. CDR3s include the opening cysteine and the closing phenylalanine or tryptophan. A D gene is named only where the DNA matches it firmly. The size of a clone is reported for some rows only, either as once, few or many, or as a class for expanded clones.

CDR3: CASSGQGFTVSNQPQHF
DNA: TGTGCCAGCAGCGGACAGGGTTTTACAGTGAGCAATCAGCCCCAGCATTTT
D: TRBD1
size: -
J: TRBJ1-5
V: TRBV28

CDR3: CSGRWQRPRIINYGYTF
DNA: TGCAGTGGCAGGTGGCAGAGACCACGGATCATTAACTATGGCTACACCTTC
D: -
size: few
J: TRBJ1-2
V: TRBV20-1

CDR3: CASSPSGGNTIYF
DNA: TGTGCCAGCAGCCCCTCGGGTGGAAACACCATATATTTT
D: -
size: few
J: TRBJ1-3
V: TRBV27

CDR3: CSAPRTGSRRETQYF
DNA: TGCAGTGCCCCGCGGACAGGGTCACGAAGAGAGACCCAGTACTTC
D: TRBD1
size: -
J: TRBJ2-5
V: TRBV20-1

CDR3: CASSSEGINEQYF
DNA: TGTGCCAGCAGTTCCGAAGGGATCAACGAGCAGTACTTC
D: -
size: few
J: TRBJ2-7
V: TRBV12-3/TRBV12-4

CDR3: CASSYSGGLAKNIQYF
DNA: TGTGCCAGCAGTTACTCCGGGGGATTAGCCAAAAACATTCAGTACTTC
D: -
size: -
J: TRBJ2-4
V: TRBV6-5

CDR3: CASIGQGFDNEQFF
DNA: TGTGCCAGCATCGGGCAGGGGTTCGACAATGAGCAGTTCTTC
D: -
size: -
J: TRBJ2-1
V: TRBV5-8

CDR3: CAFRGAGMYEQYF
DNA: TGTGCCTTTCGGGGGGCAGGGATGTACGAGCAGTACTTC
D: -
size: -
J: TRBJ2-7
V: TRBV10-3

CDR3: CASSLGTGGRETQYF
DNA: TGTGCCAGCAGCTTAGGGACGGGGGGGCGAGAGACCCAGTACTTC
D: TRBD2
size: many
J: TRBJ2-5
V: TRBV7-2

CDR3: CASSPGTRGQETQYF
DNA: TGTGCCAGCAGTCCCGGAACGCGGGGACAAGAGACCCAGTACTTC
D: -
size: few
J: TRBJ2-5
V: TRBV27

CDR3: CSAVGLVNSPLHF
DNA: TGCAGTGCCGTCGGCCTTGTGAATTCACCCCTCCACTTT
D: -
size: few
J: TRBJ1-6
V: TRBV20-1

CDR3: CASSYSRTGVLNQPQHF
DNA: TGTGCCAGCAGTTACTCGAGGACAGGGGTCCTCAATCAGCCCCAGCATTTT
D: TRBD1
size: -
J: TRBJ1-5
V: TRBV6-5

CDR3: CASRPGQGFGYTF
DNA: TGTGCCTCCAGGCCGGGACAGGGTTTTGGCTACACCTTC
D: TRBD1
size: -
J: TRBJ1-2
V: TRBV12-3/TRBV12-4

CDR3: CASSETSGGTYEQYF
DNA: TGTGCCAGCAGTGAGACTAGCGGGGGGACCTACGAGCAGTACTTC
D: TRBD2
size: many
J: TRBJ2-7
V: TRBV6-1

CDR3: CASSESGAGNYGYTF
DNA: TGCGCCAGCAGTGAATCTGGTGCAGGCAACTATGGCTACACCTTC
D: -
size: -
J: TRBJ1-2
V: TRBV10-2

CDR3: CASSLQASSSYEQYF
DNA: TGCGCCAGCAGCCTACAGGCTTCTAGCTCCTACGAGCAGTACTTC
D: -
size: -
J: TRBJ2-7
V: TRBV4-1

CDR3: CSVGTSGGRGMAQYF
DNA: TGCAGCGTCGGGACTAGCGGGGGCCGGGGCATGGCCCAGTACTTC
D: TRBD2
size: once
J: TRBJ2-5
V: TRBV29-1

CDR3: CASSVGTGPYEQYF
DNA: TGTGCCAGCAGCGTGGGGACAGGCCCCTACGAGCAGTACTTC
D: TRBD1
size: few
J: TRBJ2-7
V: TRBV10-2